This T cell receptor (beta chain) stems from a study of beta chain features in type 1 diabetes. Study-wide results and caveats: The study found that naive, central memory and Treg TCRB repertoires appeared more similar in patients than in healthy donors. Shortening of TCRB CDR3s, moderate but significant, appeared in all four CD4+ subsets of Type 1 diabetes patients. Reduced insertions and increased deletions marked VDJ junctions in type 1 diabetes patients.

Reverse transcribing all isolated RNA meant expressed TCRB transcripts were sequenced. Profiled with immunoSEQ multiplex PCR; TCRdb holds only in-frame clones, not every one. The repertoire consists of just over 600,000 clones, with 15% to 17% occurring once and the leading ten covering about 0.097%. This clone appeared a few times. What it binds is unknown. Only one heparinised blood draw was taken per donor, and its volume averaged roughly 0.12 L. Germline V gene lookup returns CDR1 MDHEN and CDR2 SYDVKM. The CDR3 has 15 residues. V lost 3 bases and J 8 bases, leaving 17 bases between the germline ends.

This sequence joins TRBV28 and TRBJ2-1; tentatively, D is TRBD1 (6 bases). Sequencing was performed on naive CD4+ T cells from blood. The TCR was taken from a young man in good health. The CDR3 protein is CASSLGHTYRDEQFF. CDR3 DNA sequence: TGTGCCAGCAGTTTGGGACATACTTACAGAGATGAGCAGTTCTTC.